This TCR beta chain was observed in a study of cytomegalovirus exposure and HLA in healthy donors. Study-level findings and limits: Sequence variants that were highly shared formed a cluster that was likely a sequencing artifact. Per a later analysis, 15,000 to 20,000 TCR beta sequences showed association with HLA alleles at 0.05 false discovery rate.

The PCR was carried out with 60 Vbeta primers and 13 Jbeta primers. Generated by immunoSEQ multiplex PCR, the TCRdb table keeps only in-frame clones and is missing some. The sample lists 80,000 to 100,000 clones, approximately 71% occurring once. Germline lookup yields CDR1 MNHNY and CDR2 SVGAGI (reference sequence). With V trimmed by 6 bases and J by 2 bases, 6 bases remained unmatched. The CDR3 consists of 14 residues. This clone has just a few counts. The antigen is not known. The receptor's source is a woman younger than 35 in good health and CMV-seropositive. V usage is TRBV6-6 and J usage is TRBJ2-7, with TRBD1 matching 8 bases. Sequenced: PBMCs. The CDR3 DNA follows: TGTGCCAGCAGGGACACAGGGGGTACCTACGAGCAGTACTTC. Protein product: CASRDTGGTYEQYF.